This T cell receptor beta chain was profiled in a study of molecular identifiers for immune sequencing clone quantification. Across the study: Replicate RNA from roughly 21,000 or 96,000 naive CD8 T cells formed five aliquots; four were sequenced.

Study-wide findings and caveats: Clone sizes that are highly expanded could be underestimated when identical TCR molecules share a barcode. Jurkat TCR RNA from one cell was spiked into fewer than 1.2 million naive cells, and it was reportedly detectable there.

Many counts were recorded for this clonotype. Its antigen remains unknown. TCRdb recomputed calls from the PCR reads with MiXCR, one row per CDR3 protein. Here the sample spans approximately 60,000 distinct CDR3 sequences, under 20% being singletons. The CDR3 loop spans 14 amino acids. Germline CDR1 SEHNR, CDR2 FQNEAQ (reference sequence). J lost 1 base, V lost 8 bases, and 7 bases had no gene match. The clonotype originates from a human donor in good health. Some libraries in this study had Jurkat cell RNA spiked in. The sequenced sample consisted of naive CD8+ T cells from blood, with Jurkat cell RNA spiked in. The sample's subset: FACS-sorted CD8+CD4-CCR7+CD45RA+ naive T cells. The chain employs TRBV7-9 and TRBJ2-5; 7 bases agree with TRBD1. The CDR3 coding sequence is TGTGCCAGCCGGAAGGGGGCTCCCCAAGAGACCCAGTACTTC. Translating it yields CASRKGAPQETQYF.